The T cell receptor (beta chain) under discussion was sequenced for a study of human thymus T cells. Sequencing was performed with immunoSEQ multiplex PCR; in TCRdb, only in-frame clones are kept and a portion is missing. The table shows roughly 130,000 clones, with over 85% occurring only once. This CDR3 is built from 13 residues. The V end was cut by 8 bases, the J end by 0 bases, with 10 bases between. Germline V gene sequence: CDR1 SNHLY, CDR2 FYNNEI. Thymic samples were excised during corrective heart operations. This TCR derives from a boy under three years old with a congenital heart defect but otherwise immunologically healthy. The chain joins TRBV2 to TRBJ1-1; no reliable D call. Sequencing was carried out using thymus tissue. The CDR3, as DNA: TGTGCCAGCTCTCCCAGGTTGAACACTGAAGCTTTCTTT. Protein product: CASSPRLNTEAFF.